This TCR beta chain was sequenced during a study of vaccination effects on CD4 cells after COVID-19. In the case of this clone: Its antigen is not known.

Profiled with immunoSEQ multiplex PCR; TCRdb holds only in-frame clones, not every one. Of around 55,000 clones detected, around 67% appear once; the ten largest clones hold around 16%. Germline CDR1 and CDR2: LNHDA and SQIVND (reference sequence). CDR3 length equals 17 residues. V lost 2 bases and J 9 bases, leaving 23 bases between the germline ends. Pools of viral peptides were used by the ViraFEST assay to expand antigen-specific CD4+ T cells ahead of sequencing. Cells that had been cultured for roughly ten days were the source of isolated CD4+ T cells. Nucleocapsid antibodies were negative in the vaccine recipients, who had never had SARS-CoV-2 infection.

The sequences come from CD4+ T cells from PBMCs cultured with SARS-CoV-2 spike peptides, collected before COVID-19 vaccination. The TCR comes from a human donor who received a COVID-19 vaccine. This sequence joins TRBV19 and TRBJ2-1, with D uncertain. CDR3 in DNA: TGTGCCAGTAGTATAACCTACTCGTCAACCATACCTAGTGAGCAGTTCTTC. This codes for CASSITYSSTIPSEQFF. The full variable domain, with the rest looked up from reference TRBV19 and TRBJ2-1, is DGGITQSPKYLFRKEGQNVTLSCEQNLNHDAMYWYRQDPGQGLRLIYYSQIVNDFQKGDIAEGYSVSREKKESFPLTVTSAQKNPTAFYLCASSITYSSTIPSEQFFGPGTRLTVL.